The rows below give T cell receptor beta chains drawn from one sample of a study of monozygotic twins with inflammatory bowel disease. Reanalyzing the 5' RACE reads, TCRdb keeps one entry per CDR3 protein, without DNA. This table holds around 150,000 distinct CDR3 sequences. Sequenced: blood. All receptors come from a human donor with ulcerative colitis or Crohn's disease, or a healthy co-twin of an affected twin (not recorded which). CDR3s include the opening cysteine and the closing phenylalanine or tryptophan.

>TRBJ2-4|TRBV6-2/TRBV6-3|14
CASTSWLGKNIQYF
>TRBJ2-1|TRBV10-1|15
CASSEGGSSYNEQFF
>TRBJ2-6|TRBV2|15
CASSLAGGGANVLTF
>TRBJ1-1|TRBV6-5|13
CASSYLGQTEAFF
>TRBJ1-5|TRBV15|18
CATSRIEGGTGGNQPQHF
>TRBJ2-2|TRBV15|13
CATSRVIERELFF
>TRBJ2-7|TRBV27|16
CASSLNGIRWAYEQYF
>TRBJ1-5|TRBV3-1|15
CASSQTPRSNQPQHF
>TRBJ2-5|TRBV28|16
CASSTTGTSHRKTQYF
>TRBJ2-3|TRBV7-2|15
CASSFSGGGTDTQYF
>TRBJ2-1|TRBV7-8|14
CASSLASSWNEQFF
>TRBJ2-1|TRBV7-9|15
CASSLTRDYHNEQFF
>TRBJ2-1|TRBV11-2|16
CASSPESGTASNEQFF
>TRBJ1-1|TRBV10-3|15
CAIRDRPILSSEAFF
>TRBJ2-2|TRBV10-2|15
CASIGGVEAYGELFF
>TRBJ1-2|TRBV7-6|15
CASSPGAPSNYGYTF
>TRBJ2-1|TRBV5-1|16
CASSLADGFSYNEQFF
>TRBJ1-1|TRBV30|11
CVWRVDTEAFF
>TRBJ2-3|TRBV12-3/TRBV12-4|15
CASSFPQGGTDTQYF
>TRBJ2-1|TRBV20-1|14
CSASDLVDWNEQFF
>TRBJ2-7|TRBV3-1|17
CASSQVPSGSTGYEQYF
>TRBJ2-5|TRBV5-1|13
CASSLGVQETQYF
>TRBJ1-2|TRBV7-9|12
CASSLLGRGYTF
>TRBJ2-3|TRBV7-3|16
CASSLILAGGPDTQYF
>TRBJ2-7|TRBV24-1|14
CATSERQGVHEQYF
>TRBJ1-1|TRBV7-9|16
CASSLDTGGEDTEAFF
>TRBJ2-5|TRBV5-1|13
CASSGGGQETQYF
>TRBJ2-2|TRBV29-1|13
CSVHQVGTGELFF
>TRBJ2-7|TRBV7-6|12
CASSPNSYEQYF
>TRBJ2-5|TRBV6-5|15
CASSYLLDSRRAQYF
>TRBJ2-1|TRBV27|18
CASSLSGKGLAGVNEQFF
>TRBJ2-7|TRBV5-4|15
CASSIRLAGRREQYF
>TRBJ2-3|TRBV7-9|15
CASSLVGSRPDTQYF
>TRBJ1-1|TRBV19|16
CASSIDWRQFNTEAFF
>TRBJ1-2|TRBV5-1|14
CASRAQGANYGYTF
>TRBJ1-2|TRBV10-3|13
CAISDTGNYGYTF